The entry below gives a single T cell receptor beta chain sequence along with its context. Its matching antigen is unknown. V was pared by 1 base and J by 1 base, with 4 bases between. There are 13 residues in the CDR3. The germline V gene encodes CDR1 SGHTA and CDR2 FQGTGA. Indicated time point: week 47, end of study. The study gave 300 ug of mutant IDH1 20-mer peptide per vaccine dose, with topical imiquimod. Sequenced by immunoSEQ multiplex PCR; TCRdb stores in-frame clones only, minus some. The sample contains about 94,000 clones, 89% of which appear only once. The record originates from a study of a mutant IDH1 vaccine in newly diagnosed glioma.

The chain couples TRBV7-3 to TRBJ1-1; unclear D gene. The sequence was obtained from a woman aged 45 to 65 with glioma. The sample in question was PBMCs, obtained from a glioma patient whose treatment included an IDH1 peptide vaccine. In DNA, the CDR3 is TGTGCCAGCAGCTTAAACCAGAACACTGAAGCTTTCTTT. Its protein is CASSLNQNTEAFF.